Each of the 19 T cell receptor beta chains below was sequenced from the same sample in a study of blood T cell repertoires in COVID-19 (dated by TCRdb to 2018 to 2021). Library method: the immunoSEQ multiplex PCR assay. As stored in TCRdb, this immuneACCESS dataset retains in-frame rearrangements with V and J assigned. A fraction of the clones does not appear; measured against another copy, unresolved V genes explain less than half of the discrepancy, and the remainder lacks a known reason. Within this sample are roughly 230,000 clones, with 84% of them counted one time only. 4.4% of the sample goes to the ten largest clones. Sequencing was performed on peripheral blood. These receptors came from a man aged 50 or older with active or convalescent COVID-19.

This clone was recorded at least ten times. This chain links TRBV27 with TRBJ2-2; D possibly corresponds to TRBD1 (5 bases). CDR3 length equals 15 residues. V shed 5 bases and J shed 0 bases, with 10 bases lying between them. Per germline, CDR1 MNHEY and CDR2 SMNVEV (reference sequence). CDR3 in DNA: TGTGCCAGCAGTGCGCGGACACCGAACACCGGGGAGCTGTTTTTT. Translating it yields CASSARTPNTGELFF.

The chain is built from TRBV5-1 and TRBJ1-1, with TRBD1 identical over 7 bases. V shed 4 bases, J shed 0 bases, and the junction held 6 bases outside the gene matches. CDR3 size: 15 residues. CDR1 and CDR2 from the germline V gene are SGHRS and YFSETQ. The CDR3 bases are TGCGCCAGCAGCAACAGGGGTGGGGTGAACACTGAAGCTTTCTTT. Protein sequence: CASSNRGGVNTEAFF.

The chain is built from TRBV7-6 and TRBJ2-3; 8 bases align to TRBD1. Trimming cost V 5 bases and J 2 bases; bases outside gene matches: 6. In germline, CDR1 is SGHVS, CDR2 FNYEAQ. The CDR3 is 15 residues long. The CDR3 DNA reads TGTGCCAGCAGCCCGACAGGGGCAGTCACAGATACGCAGTATTTT. It specifies CASSPTGAVTDTQYF.

V and J are TRBV7-3 and TRBJ2-1; D is possibly TRBD1 (6 bases). V was trimmed by 4 bases and J by 0 bases, leaving 31 bases between them. Germline-derived CDR1 and CDR2 are SGHTA and FQGTGA. CDR3 length: 22 amino acids. The CDR3 spells CASSCPSARGVQGRSSYNEQFF. The CDR3 region has the DNA TGTGCCAGCAGCTGCCCGTCTGCCCGAGGGGTACAGGGAAGAAGCTCCTACAATGAGCAGTTCTTC. The full variable domain, completed using reference TRBV7-3 and TRBJ2-1, is GAGVSQTPSNKVTEKGKYVELRCDPISGHTALYWYRQSLGQGPEFLIYFQGTGAADDSGLPNDRFFAVRPEGSVSTLKIQRTERGDSAVYLCASSCPSARGVQGRSSYNEQFFGPGTRLTVL.

J is TRBJ1-6 and V is TRBV30, with TRBD1 identical over 10 bases. V gave up 2 bases and J gave up 8 bases; unmatched junction bases: 6. CDR3 size: 15 residues. CDR1 is GTSNPN, CDR2 SVGIG, per germline (reference sequence). In DNA form, the CDR3 reads TGTGCCTGGAGTCCGGGACAGGGGTTTTATTCACCCCTCCACTTT. The encoded protein is CAWSPGQGFYSPLHF.

Here the CDR3 reads CASSERDSYEQYF. CDR3 nucleotides: TGTGCCAGCAGCGAGAGGGACTCCTACGAGCAGTACTTC. The chain links TRBV6-5 to TRBJ2-7; possible D gene TRBD2, 5 bases. With 6 bases removed from V and 0 bases from J, the gap between germline ends came to 9 bases. The CDR3 spans 13 residues. Germline V lookup: CDR1 MNHEY, CDR2 SVGAGI.

The table lists this clone with a few counts. The chain employs TRBV6-6 and TRBJ1-5, with D perhaps TRBD1 (5 bases). CDR1 and CDR2 from the germline V gene are MNHNY and SVGAGI (reference sequence). This CDR3 region has 14 residues. V dropped 2 bases and J dropped 4 bases, with 9 bases sitting between them. CDR3 protein: CASSYVGGNQPQHF. The CDR3, as DNA: TGTGCCAGCAGTTACGTCGGGGGTAATCAGCCCCAGCATTTT.

The chain employs TRBV4-1 and TRBJ1-1; the match to TRBD1 covers 9 bases. CDR3 length: 15 amino acids. After removal of 3 bases from V and 4 bases from J, the junction contained 6 bases not matched to a gene. CDR1 is MGHRA, CDR2 YSYEKL, per germline. The CDR3 loop reads CASSHAGTGLTEAFF. The CDR3 DNA is TGCGCCAGCAGCCATGCCGGGACAGGGCTCACTGAAGCTTTCTTT.

The J gene is TRBJ1-5, the V gene TRBV28, with D unclear. This CDR3 comprises 12 residues. The V gene lost 7 bases and the J gene lost 0 bases, with 4 bases spanning the gap. Germline V gives CDR1 MDHEN, CDR2 SYDVKM. In nucleotides, the CDR3 is TGTGCCAGCATTAGTAGCAATCAGCCCCAGCATTTT. Translation: CASISSNQPQHF.

The chain combines TRBV5-1 with TRBJ1-1; D gene ambiguous. Trimming shortened V by 1 base and J by 5 bases, and 15 bases separated the two germline ends. The CDR3 totals 15 residues. From germline, CDR1 is SGHRS and CDR2 YFSETQ. The CDR3: CASSLINGGNTEAFF. The CDR3 DNA reads as TGCGCCAGCAGCTTGATAAACGGAGGTAATACTGAAGCTTTCTTT.

This clone was recorded only once. This chain joins TRBV29-1 and TRBJ1-2; 9 bases agree with TRBD1. Germline CDR1 is SQVTM and CDR2 is ANQGSEA. The V and J ends lost 6 bases and 4 bases, in that order; junction bases with no gene match: 0. The CDR3 runs to 11 residues. DNA of the CDR3: TGCAGCGTGGGACAGGGCTATGGCTACACCTTC. It specifies CSVGQGYGYTF.

This chain joins TRBV19 and TRBJ1-2; no reliable D call. The CDR3 runs 15 residues. Germline values: CDR1 LNHDA, CDR2 SQIVND (reference sequence). V was pared by 5 bases and J by 0 bases, with 13 bases between. The CDR3, as DNA: TGTGCCAGTAGTGGCCCGTCATTCTCTAACTATGGCTACACCTTC. Protein: CASSGPSFSNYGYTF.

The sample holds a few counts of this clone. The rearrangement joins TRBV27 to TRBJ2-7; D possibly corresponds to TRBD2 (5 bases). The CDR3 is 14 residues long. The V gene lost 5 bases and the J gene lost 1 base, with 12 bases spanning the gap. Germline CDR1 is MNHEY and CDR2 is SMNVEV (reference sequence). Written as DNA, the CDR3 is TGTGCCAGCAGTACCCGAAGCGGTTCCTACGAGCAGTACTTC. Residues: CASSTRSGSYEQYF.

The chain employs TRBV7-9 and TRBJ1-5; D ambiguous. Germline V gene lookup returns CDR1 SEHNR and CDR2 FQNEAQ (reference sequence). The V end lost 1 base, the J end lost 5 bases, and 3 bases lay between the germline ends. The CDR3 extends over 12 amino acids. The CDR3 here is CASSLGDQPQHF. In nucleotides, the CDR3 is TGTGCCAGCAGCTTAGGAGATCAGCCCCAGCATTTT.

The rearrangement joins TRBV7-3 to TRBJ2-7, with D hard to call. V lost 0 bases, J lost 5 bases, and 8 bases lay in between. Germline CDR1 SGHTA, CDR2 FQGTGA. The CDR3 extends over 13 amino acids. CDR3: CASSLTTDNEQYF. DNA of the CDR3: TGTGCCAGCAGCTTAACAACCGACAACGAGCAGTACTTC.

This chain connects TRBV11-3 to TRBJ2-7, with TRBD1 matching over 7 bases. V lost 5 bases, J lost 0 bases, and 7 bases stayed unmatched. Germline CDR1 SGHNT, CDR2 YENEEA. The CDR3 is 15 residues long. The CDR3 DNA reads TGTGCCAGCAGCGAACCGGGGACAGCCTCCTACGAGCAGTACTTC. This encodes CASSEPGTASYEQYF. Full variable domain (remainder filled in from reference TRBV11-3 and TRBJ2-7): EAGVVQSPRYKIIEKKQPVAFWCNPISGHNTLYWYLQNLGQGPELLIRYENEEAVDDSQLPKDRFSAERLKGVDSTLKIQPAELGDSAVYLCASSEPGTASYEQYFGPGTRLTVT.

The chain combines TRBV30 with TRBJ2-1; D is undetermined. The germline V gene has CDR1 GTSNPN and CDR2 SVGIG (reference sequence). The CDR3 is 14 amino acids. V dropped 3 bases and J dropped 4 bases, with 13 bases sitting between them. The CDR3 DNA is TGTGCCTGGAGGGAGCAAAACATGTACAATGAGCAGTTCTTC. It is translated as CAWREQNMYNEQFF.

A remark on this clone: A junction boundary mismatches the germline segment, possibly from a read error. This chain links TRBV3-1 (or the pseudogene TRBV3-2) with TRBJ2-1, with 9 positions matching TRBD2. CDR1 is LGHDT, CDR2 YNNKEL, per germline (reference sequence). The CDR3 covers 19 residues. This chain's CDR3 is CPSSQDGGGGARSYNEQFF. The DNA for the CDR3 is TGTCCCAGCAGCCAAGATGGGGGCGGGGGGGCCAGGTCCTACAATGAGCAGTTCTTC.

About this clone: The junction shows a germline mismatch at one end, possibly a read error. In DNA, the CDR3 is TGTGCCTGGAGTGTACGGACAGGGGAATTCTTC. This codes for CAWSVRTGEFF. The chain is built from TRBV30 and TRBJ1-2, with 9 bases lining up with TRBD1. The CDR3 has 11 amino acids. Germline V lookup: CDR1 GTSNPN, CDR2 SVGIG (reference sequence).